These T cell receptor beta chains were read from a single sample in a study of CD8+CD57+ T cells in acquired aplastic anemia. MiXCR was run by TCRdb on the reads, yielding one entry per CDR3 protein. Here the sample spans about 190,000 distinct CDR3 sequences, approximately 50% being singletons. The sequenced sample was sorted CD4+, CD8+, or CD8+CD57+ T cells (not recorded which) from PBMCs. All receptors come from a human donor in good health, serving as a control. Both conserved end residues are part of each CDR3. D genes are given only for firm matches. Clone size is not always given. Where it is, it says once, few, many or a class for expanded clones.

D	size	V	J	DNA	CDR3
-	many	TRBV28	TRBJ1-2	TGTGCCAGCAGTTCTCGGATCAGAGGAGGCTACACCTTC	CASSSRIRGGYTF
TRBD1	-	TRBV25-1	TRBJ2-2	TGTGCCAGCCTCGGGCAGGGGGCGAACACCGGGGAGCTGTTTTTT	CASLGQGANTGELFF
TRBD2	-	TRBV7-3	TRBJ2-3	TGTGCCAGCAGCTCCTCGGGGGGGAGCACAGATACGCAGTATTTT	CASSSSGGSTDTQYF
TRBD1	few	TRBV19	TRBJ1-2	TGTGCCAGTAGATCGTGGTCAGGGGGCGGCTACGGCTACACCTTC	CASRSWSGGGYGYTF
-	-	TRBV7-9	TRBJ1-1	TGTGCCAGCAGCTCCCCAGCGACGGGGAACACTGAAGCTTTCTTT	CASSSPATGNTEAFF
TRBD2	-	TRBV9	TRBJ2-6	TGTGCCAGCAGCGTAGCTTTCGGGGGGTCTGGGGCCAACGTCCTGACTTTC	CASSVAFGGSGANVLTF
-	-	TRBV10-3	TRBJ1-2	TGTGCCAGCAAAGTGGGGGGCTCGTATGGCTACACCTTC	CASKVGGSYGYTF
TRBD1	few	TRBV27	TRBJ1-6	TGTGCCAGCAGTTTATCCGACAGGGGGGGTTCACCCCTCCACTTT	CASSLSDRGGSPLHF
-	-	TRBV20-1	TRBJ2-7	TGCAGTTCCGGCTCCTACGAGCAGTACTTC	CSSGSYEQYF
-	-	TRBV14	TRBJ2-2	TGTGCCAGCAGCCCTCAGTTCACCGGGGAGCTGTTTTTT	CASSPQFTGELFF
-	-	TRBV7-6	TRBJ1-3	TGTGCCAGCAGCTTAGGGGTTGGAAACACCATATATTTT	CASSLGVGNTIYF
-	-	TRBV7-7	TRBJ2-5	TGTGCTAGCAGCTCGAATCGACCAGGGGAGACCCAGTACTTC	CASSSNRPGETQYF
-	-	TRBV10-3	TRBJ1-4	TGTGCCAGCATACGGGGTGAAAAACTGTTTTTT	CASIRGEKLFF
-	-	TRBV6-6	TRBJ1-1	TGTGCCAGCAGCTCCTCCGGGACAACATTACACTTT	CASSSSGTTLHF
-	many	TRBV6-5	TRBJ1-1	TGTGCCAGCAGTTACGGCAGGGACCACGGCGGGACTGAAGCTTTCTTT	CASSYGRDHGGTEAFF
-	-	TRBV29-1	TRBJ2-6	TGCAGCGTTGAACAGCCCGCTTACTCTGGGGCCAACGTCCTGACTTTC	CSVEQPAYSGANVLTF
TRBD1	-	TRBV29-1	TRBJ2-5	TGCAGCGTTGAAGAGGGGTCAGGGGGTAAGACCCAGTACTTC	CSVEEGSGGKTQYF
TRBD1	many	TRBV28	TRBJ1-4	TGTGCCAGCAGTTTCCTGGGACAGGGTACTGAAAAACTGTTTTTT	CASSFLGQGTEKLFF
-	few	TRBV10-2	TRBJ1-1	TGCGCCAGCAGTGAGTCAGGGCGGATGAACACTGAAGCTTTCTTT	CASSESGRMNTEAFF
-	-	TRBV5-1	TRBJ2-2	TGCGCCAGCAGCCCTCCAGGGGAGCTGTTTTTT	CASSPPGELFF
-	once	TRBV19	TRBJ2-2	TGTGCCAGTAGTAGGCAGGATGCGAACACCGGGGTGCCGTTTTTT	CASSRQDANTGVPFF
-	few	TRBV29-1	TRBJ2-3	TGCAGCGTTGGTGTGGCCAGGAGCACAGATACGCAGTATTTT	CSVGVARSTDTQYF
-	-	TRBV2	TRBJ1-6	TGTGCCAGCAGTGATAGGGCAGATTCACCCCTCCACTTT	CASSDRADSPLHF
-	many	TRBV24-1	TRBJ1-1	TGTGCCACCAGTGACCCTGCCCGAGGAGCTTTCTTT	CATSDPARGAFF
TRBD1	-	TRBV20-1	TRBJ1-4	TGCAGTGCTAGTGTCCGCAGGGGGGATGAAAAACTGTTTTTT	CSASVRRGDEKLFF
TRBD1	many	TRBV7-7	TRBJ2-2	TGTGCTAGCAGCCCCGTGACGGGACAGGGTTACACCGGGGAGCTGTTTTTT	CASSPVTGQGYTGELFF